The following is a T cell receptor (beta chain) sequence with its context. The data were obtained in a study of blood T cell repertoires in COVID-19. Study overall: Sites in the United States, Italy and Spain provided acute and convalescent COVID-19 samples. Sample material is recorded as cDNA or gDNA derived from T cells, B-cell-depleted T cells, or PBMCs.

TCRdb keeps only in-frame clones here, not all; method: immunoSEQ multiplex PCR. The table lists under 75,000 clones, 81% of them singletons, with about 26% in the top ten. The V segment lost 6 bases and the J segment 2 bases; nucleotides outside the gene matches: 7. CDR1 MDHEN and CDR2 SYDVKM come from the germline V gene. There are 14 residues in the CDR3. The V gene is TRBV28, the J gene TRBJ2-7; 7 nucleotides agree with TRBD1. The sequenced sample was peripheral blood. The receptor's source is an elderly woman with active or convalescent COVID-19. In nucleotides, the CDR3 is TGTGCCAGCAGATTGGGGACAGTGGCCTACGAGCAGTACTTC. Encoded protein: CASRLGTVAYEQYF.